The 23 T cell receptor beta chains presented below share a single source sample, sequenced in a study of shared clonotypes between healthy human individuals. The assay was immunoSEQ multiplex PCR, and TCRdb's table has in-frame clones only and misses some. The sample records about 1.5 million clones, 95% to 97% being singletons. Sequencing was performed on naive CD4+ T cells sorted from blood. Regarding subset: CD45RA+ positively selected. The receptor set was obtained from a man aged 30-40 years in good health.

This chain uses TRBV7-9 with TRBJ1-1; 7 bases line up with TRBD1. The CDR3 extends over 15 amino acids. Trimming cost V 5 bases and J 5 bases; bases outside gene matches: 11. Germline CDR1 reads SEHNR; CDR2 reads FQNEAQ (reference sequence). DNA of the CDR3: TGTGCCAGCAGCCCGAAGGGGGCGCCGGGGACTGAAGCTTTCTTT. It yields the protein CASSPKGAPGTEAFF.

This rearrangement joins TRBV29-1 to TRBJ2-5; D uncertain. V was trimmed by 3 bases and J by 5 bases, leaving 13 bases between them. The CDR3 sequence is 13 residues long. Germline CDR1 is SQVTM and CDR2 is ANQGSEA. The CDR3 bases are TGCAGCGTTGAGTACTTATTAGGGGAGACCCAGTACTTC. It encodes CSVEYLLGETQYF.

This chain joins TRBV28 and TRBJ2-2, with no clear D. The CDR3 is 14 amino acids. V was trimmed by 2 bases and J by 4 bases, leaving 8 bases between them. The germline CDR1 and CDR2 sequences are MDHEN and SYDVKM. The CDR3 here is CASSLTATTGELFF. The CDR3 bases are TGTGCCAGCAGTTTAACTGCCACCACCGGGGAGCTGTTTTTT.

The rearrangement links TRBV19 to TRBJ1-1; D is ambiguous. In germline, CDR1 is LNHDA, CDR2 SQIVND (reference sequence). CDR3 length equals 16 residues. V lost 4 bases and J lost 2, with 17 bases in between. CDR3 DNA sequence: TGTGCCAGTAGTACGACTGCTCTGGGGTTAAACACTGAAGCTTTCTTT. Its translation: CASSTTALGLNTEAFF.

In this sample, this clone turned up once. V usage is TRBV5-1 and J usage is TRBJ2-1; the match to TRBD2 covers 8 bases. With 3 bases clipped from V and 9 bases from J, the junction kept 8 bases outside the gene matches. Germline CDR1 reads SGHRS; CDR2 reads YFSETQ. The CDR3 has 14 amino acids. For the CDR3, the DNA is TGCGCCAGCAGCTGGAACTCGGCGGGGGGTGAGCAGTTCTTC. This sequence encodes CASSWNSAGGEQFF. The full variable domain, its missing parts supplied by reference TRBV5-1 and TRBJ2-1, is KAGVTQTPRYLIKTRGQQVTLSCSPISGHRSVSWYQQTPGQGLQFLFEYFSETQRNKGNFPGRFSGRQFSNSRSEMNVSTLELGDSALYLCASSWNSAGGEQFFGPGTRLTVL.

This chain joins TRBV28 and TRBJ2-7; D not certain. Germline CDR1 reads MDHEN; CDR2 reads SYDVKM. V was cut by 5 bases and J by 2 bases, with 13 bases left in between. The CDR3 spans 14 residues. The CDR3 sequence: CASSLHKPPYEQYF. CDR3 nucleotides: TGTGCCAGCAGTCTACACAAACCCCCCTACGAGCAGTACTTC.

This chain links TRBV19 with TRBJ2-7, with TRBD1 matching over 7 bases. With 7 bases clipped from V and 2 bases from J, the junction kept 11 bases outside the gene matches. Germline CDR1 is LNHDA and CDR2 is SQIVND (reference sequence). CDR3 size: 15 residues. The CDR3 DNA follows: TGTGCCAGTACCGGGACAGCCGGGACCACCTACGAGCAGTACTTC. Translation: CASTGTAGTTYEQYF. The variable domain in full, completed from reference TRBV19 and TRBJ2-7, reads DGGITQSPKYLFRKEGQNVTLSCEQNLNHDAMYWYRQDPGQGLRLIYYSQIVNDFQKGDIAEGYSVSREKKESFPLTVTSAQKNPTAFYLCASTGTAGTTYEQYFGPGTRLTVT.

The chain links TRBV19 to TRBJ2-2; D might be TRBD1 (5 bases). Per the germline V gene, CDR1 is LNHDA and CDR2 is SQIVND (reference sequence). The CDR3 length is 13 residues. The ends were cut back, 6 bases at V and 6 bases at J, with 11 bases in the middle. CDR3 region: CASSAGRSGELFF. The DNA of the CDR3 is TGTGCCAGTAGCGCAGGGCGGTCCGGGGAGCTGTTTTTT. Variable domain in full (rest from reference TRBV19 and TRBJ2-2): DGGITQSPKYLFRKEGQNVTLSCEQNLNHDAMYWYRQDPGQGLRLIYYSQIVNDFQKGDIAEGYSVSREKKESFPLTVTSAQKNPTAFYLCASSAGRSGELFFGEGSRLTVL.

The chain uses TRBV28 and TRBJ2-5; D gene unclear. Germline CDR1 is MDHEN and CDR2 is SYDVKM. The CDR3 has 13 residues. The V end was cut by 2 bases, the J end by 3 bases, with 7 bases between. The CDR3 DNA sequence: TGTGCCAGCAGTTTAGGGCTCGAAGAGACCCAGTACTTC. Protein product: CASSLGLEETQYF.

The chain has TRBV2 and TRBJ2-1, with 7 bases identical to TRBD1. This CDR3 contains 15 residues. The ends lost 5 bases at V and 1 base at J; junction bases unmatched: 5. The germline CDR1 and CDR2 sequences are SNHLY and FYNNEI. The CDR3 sequence is CASSLGQPSYNEQFF. CDR3 DNA: TGTGCCAGCAGTTTGGGACAGCCGTCCTACAATGAGCAGTTCTTC.

The rearrangement links TRBV27 to TRBJ2-2; 10 nucleotides agree with TRBD2. CDR3 length: 15 amino acids. Germline V gene data show CDR1 as MNHEY and CDR2 as SMNVEV (reference sequence). J was trimmed by 6 bases and V by 5 bases; bases with no gene match: 6. The DNA for the CDR3 is TGTGCCAGCAGTGTGCTAGCGGGAGTGGCCGGGGAGCTGTTTTTT. Amino acids: CASSVLAGVAGELFF.

J is TRBJ2-2 and V is TRBV11-2; 10 nucleotides align to TRBD2. This CDR3 contains 15 residues. Trimming took 5 bases from V and 5 from J; bases not matched to a gene: 5. The V gene's germline CDR1 is SGHAT and CDR2 FQNNGV. CDR3 nucleotides: TGTGCCAGCAGCATACTAGCGGGAAGGACCGGGGAGCTGTTTTTT. Translated: CASSILAGRTGELFF.

This chain links TRBV2 with TRBJ2-2; D not certain. The CDR3 extends over 16 amino acids. The germline V gene has CDR1 SNHLY and CDR2 FYNNEI. Trimming removed 5 bases at V and 6 bases at J, with 19 bases between. The CDR3 spells CASSPILGPLAGELFF. The CDR3 DNA is TGTGCCAGCAGTCCGATTCTAGGACCCCTGGCCGGGGAGCTGTTTTTT. Together with reference TRBV2 and TRBJ2-2, the CDR3 gives the full variable domain: EPEVTQTPSHQVTQMGQEVILRCVPISNHLYFYWYRQILGQKVEFLVSFYNNEISEKSEIFDDQFSVERPDGSNFTLKIRSTKLEDSAMYFCASSPILGPLAGELFFGEGSRLTVL.

This clone has a single count. The rearrangement links TRBV5-1 to TRBJ2-5; D is unclear. The CDR3 is 15 amino acids. The germline V and J ends were trimmed by 2 bases and 5 bases, with 16 bases remaining between them. Germline V gives CDR1 SGHRS, CDR2 YFSETQ. CDR3 residues: CASSLKDPMRETQYF. In DNA, the CDR3 is TGCGCCAGCAGCTTAAAAGACCCAATGAGGGAGACCCAGTACTTC.

On this clone: The identical CDR3 is also encoded by other nucleotide sequences in the sample. V usage is TRBV28 and J usage is TRBJ2-3; D ambiguous. The CDR3 covers 12 residues. V shed 5 bases and J shed 6 bases, with 9 bases lying between them. Per the germline V gene, CDR1 is MDHEN and CDR2 is SYDVKM. This CDR3 is CASSPPADTQYF. In DNA form, the CDR3 reads TGTGCCAGCAGTCCCCCGGCTGATACGCAGTATTTT. The full variable domain, with the rest looked up from reference TRBV28 and TRBJ2-3, is DVKVTQSSRYLVKRTGEKVFLECVQDMDHENMFWYRQDPGLGLRLIYFSYDVKMKEKGDIPEGYSVSREKKERFSLILESASTNQTSMYLCASSPPADTQYFGPGTRLTVL.

The chain combines TRBV7-6 with TRBJ2-1, with TRBD2 identical over 12 bases. The CDR3 spans 15 residues. CDR1 SGHVS and CDR2 FNYEAQ come from the germline V gene. Trimming cost V 2 bases and J 6 bases; bases outside gene matches: 2. CDR3 region: CASSLLAGGPNEQFF. For the CDR3, the DNA is TGTGCCAGCAGCTTACTAGCGGGAGGGCCCAATGAGCAGTTCTTC.

The chain carries TRBV6-1 and TRBJ1-1; D gene unclear. Germline values: CDR1 MNHNS, CDR2 SASEGT. V dropped 7 bases and J dropped 3 bases, with 12 bases sitting between them. The CDR3 length is 13 residues. CDR3 amino acids: CASTEGPHTEAFF. CDR3 DNA: TGTGCCAGCACCGAAGGGCCCCACACTGAAGCTTTCTTT.

The chain combines TRBV27 with TRBJ1-5; possibly TRBD1 for D (5 bases). The CDR3 contains 14 residues. The V gene's germline CDR1 is MNHEY and CDR2 SMNVEV (reference sequence). The germline V and J ends were trimmed by 10 bases and 2 bases, with 15 bases remaining between them. CDR3 region: CANHSRDRNQPQHF. The CDR3 nucleotides read TGTGCCAACCACAGCCGGGACCGCAATCAGCCCCAGCATTTT.

The chain has TRBV29-1 and TRBJ1-4; 9 nucleotides line up with TRBD1. CDR1 and CDR2 from the germline V gene are SQVTM and ANQGSEA. V shed 5 bases and J 4 bases; nucleotides not matched to a gene: 8. The CDR3 contains 15 residues. CDR3 nucleotides: TGCAGCGTTCGTGTACAGGGGGCTGGTAATGAAAAACTGTTTTTT. It specifies CSVRVQGAGNEKLFF.

The chain is built from TRBV28 and TRBJ2-7; 10 positions agree with TRBD2. Trimming cost V 6 bases and J 5 bases; bases outside gene matches: 4. Germline CDR1 is MDHEN and CDR2 is SYDVKM. The CDR3 totals 13 residues. CDR3 DNA: TGTGCCAGCAGAACCGGGACTAGCGACGAGCAGTACTTC. As protein: CASRTGTSDEQYF.

V gene TRBV18 combines with J gene TRBJ1-4; D unresolved. Deletions cut 3 bases from V and 8 bases from J, with 16 bases between. Germline CDR1 and CDR2: KGHSH and LQKENI. CDR3 size: 15 residues. The CDR3 region is CASSPTTWVAEKLFF. The CDR3 DNA sequence: TGTGCCAGCTCACCCACAACTTGGGTTGCGGAAAAACTGTTTTTT.

The V and J genes are TRBV6-4 and TRBJ2-1; 9 bases agree with TRBD2. This CDR3 contains 13 residues. CDR1 and CDR2 from the germline V gene are MRHNA and SNTAGT. V shed 10 bases and J 6 bases; nucleotides not matched to a gene: 7. CDR3 in amino acids: CATSFSGSNEQFF. CDR3 sequence (DNA): TGTGCCACCTCGTTTAGCGGGAGCAATGAGCAGTTCTTC.

The rearrangement uses TRBV11-3 and TRBJ2-2; 7 nucleotides line up with TRBD1. Germline assignment: CDR1 SGHNT and CDR2 YENEEA. The V gene end was trimmed by 6 bases and the J gene end by 6 bases; junction bases not matched to a gene: 4. The CDR3 sequence is 13 residues long. The CDR3 DNA follows: TGTGCCAGCAGGACACAGGGGTCCGGGGAGCTGTTTTTT. This codes for CASRTQGSGELFF. The complete variable domain, with remaining parts taken from reference TRBV11-3 and TRBJ2-2, reads EAGVVQSPRYKIIEKKQPVAFWCNPISGHNTLYWYLQNLGQGPELLIRYENEEAVDDSQLPKDRFSAERLKGVDSTLKIQPAELGDSAVYLCASRTQGSGELFFGEGSRLTVL.